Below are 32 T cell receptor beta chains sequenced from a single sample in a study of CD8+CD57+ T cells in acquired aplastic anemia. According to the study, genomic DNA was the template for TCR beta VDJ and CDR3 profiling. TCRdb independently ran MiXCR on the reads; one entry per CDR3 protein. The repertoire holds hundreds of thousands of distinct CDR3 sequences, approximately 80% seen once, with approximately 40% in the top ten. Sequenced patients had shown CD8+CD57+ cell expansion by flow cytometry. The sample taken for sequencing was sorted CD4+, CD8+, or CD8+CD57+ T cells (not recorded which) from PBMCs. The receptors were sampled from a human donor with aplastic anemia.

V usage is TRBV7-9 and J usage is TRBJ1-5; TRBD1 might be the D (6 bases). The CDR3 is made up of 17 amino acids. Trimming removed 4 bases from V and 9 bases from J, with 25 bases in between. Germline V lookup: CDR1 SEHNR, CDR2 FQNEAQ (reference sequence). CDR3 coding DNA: TGTGCCAGCAGCTCCGGTCGAGGACAGTATACCAACCTGCCCCAGCATTTT. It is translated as CASSSGRGQYTNLPQHF.

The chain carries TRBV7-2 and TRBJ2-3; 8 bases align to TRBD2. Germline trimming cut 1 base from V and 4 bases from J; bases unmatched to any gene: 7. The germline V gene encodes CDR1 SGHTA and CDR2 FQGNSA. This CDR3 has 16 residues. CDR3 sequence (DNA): TGTGCCAGCAGCTTAGTCGGGGGGGAAGTAGCAGATACGCAGTATTTT. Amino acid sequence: CASSLVGGEVADTQYF.

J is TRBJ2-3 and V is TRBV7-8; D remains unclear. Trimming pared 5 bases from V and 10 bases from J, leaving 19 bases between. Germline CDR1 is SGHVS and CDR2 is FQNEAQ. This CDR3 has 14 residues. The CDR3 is CASSRACNPHPQYF. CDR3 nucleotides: TGTGCCAGCAGCCGAGCCTGCAATCCGCATCCGCAGTATTTT.

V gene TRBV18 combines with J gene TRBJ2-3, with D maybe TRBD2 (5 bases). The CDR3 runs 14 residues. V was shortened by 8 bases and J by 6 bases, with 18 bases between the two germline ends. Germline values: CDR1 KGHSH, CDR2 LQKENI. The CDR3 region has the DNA TGTGCCAGCAGACCAGCGGCAGGTCCCGATACGCAGTATTTT. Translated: CASRPAAGPDTQYF.

The CDR3 coding sequence is TGTGCCAGCAGCTTAGAGGGACAGGGGCCCACAGAAGCTTTCTTT. As protein: CASSLEGQGPTEAFF. This chain connects TRBV7-9 to TRBJ1-1; TRBD1 matches at 10 bases. The CDR3 totals 15 residues. Germline V gene data show CDR1 as SEHNR and CDR2 as FQNEAQ (reference sequence). The V gene end was trimmed by 1 base and the J gene end by 8 bases; junction bases not matched to a gene: 7.

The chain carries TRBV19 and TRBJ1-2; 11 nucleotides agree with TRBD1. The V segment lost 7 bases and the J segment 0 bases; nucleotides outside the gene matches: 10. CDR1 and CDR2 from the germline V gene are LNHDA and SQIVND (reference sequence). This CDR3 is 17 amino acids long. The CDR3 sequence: CASTLRGQGASNYGYTF. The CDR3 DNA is TGTGCCAGTACCCTAAGAGGACAGGGGGCTTCTAACTATGGCTACACCTTC.

CDR3 DNA: TGTGCCAGCAGCTATCCGATGACCGGCGGCGTATATGGCTACACCTTC. It translates to CASSYPMTGGVYGYTF. J is TRBJ1-2 and V is TRBV7-3; no definite D call. The V gene lost 4 bases and the J gene lost 5 bases, with 20 bases spanning the gap. Germline CDR1 and CDR2: SGHTA and FQGTGA. The CDR3 sequence is 16 residues long.

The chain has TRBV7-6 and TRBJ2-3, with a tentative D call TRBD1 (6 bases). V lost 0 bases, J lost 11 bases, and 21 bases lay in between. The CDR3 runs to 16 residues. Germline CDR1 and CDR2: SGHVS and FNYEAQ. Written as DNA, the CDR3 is TGTGCCAGCAGCTTAGCCCACGGGACAAAAAAAGCCCAGCAGTATTTT. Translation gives CASSLAHGTKKAQQYF.

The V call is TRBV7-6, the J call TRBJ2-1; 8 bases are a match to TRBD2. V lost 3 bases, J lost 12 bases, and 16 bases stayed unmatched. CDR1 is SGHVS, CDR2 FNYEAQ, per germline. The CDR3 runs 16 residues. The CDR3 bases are TGTGCCAGCAGCTTTGCCCACGGCGGGGGGAGCGCTAGGCAGTTCTTC. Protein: CASSFAHGGGSARQFF. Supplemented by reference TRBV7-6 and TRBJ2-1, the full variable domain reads GAGVSQSPRYKVTKRGQDVALRCDPISGHVSLYWYRQALGQGPEFLTYFNYEAQQDKSGLPNDRFSAERPEGSISTLTIQRTEQRDSAMYRCASSFAHGGGSARQFFGPGTRLTVL.

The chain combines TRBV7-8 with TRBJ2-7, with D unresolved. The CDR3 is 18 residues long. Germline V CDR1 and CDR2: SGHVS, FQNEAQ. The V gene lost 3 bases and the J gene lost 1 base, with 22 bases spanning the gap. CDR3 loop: CASSFARGGETQSYEQYV. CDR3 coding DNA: TGTGCCAGCAGCTTTGCTCGAGGCGGCGAAACCCAGTCCTACGAGCAGTACGTC.

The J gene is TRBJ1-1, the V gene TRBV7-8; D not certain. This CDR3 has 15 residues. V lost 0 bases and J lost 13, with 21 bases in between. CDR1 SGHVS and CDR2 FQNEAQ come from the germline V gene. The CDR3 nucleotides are TGTGCCAGCAGCTTAGCGCTGAGACCCGATACGCAGTATTTCTTT. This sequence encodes CASSLALRPDTQYFF.

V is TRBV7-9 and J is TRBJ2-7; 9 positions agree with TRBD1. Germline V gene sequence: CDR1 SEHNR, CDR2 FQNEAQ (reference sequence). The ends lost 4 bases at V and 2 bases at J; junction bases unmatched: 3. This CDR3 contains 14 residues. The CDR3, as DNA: TGTGCCAGCAGCTCAAGACAGGGGGCCTACGAGCAGTACTTC. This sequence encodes CASSSRQGAYEQYF.

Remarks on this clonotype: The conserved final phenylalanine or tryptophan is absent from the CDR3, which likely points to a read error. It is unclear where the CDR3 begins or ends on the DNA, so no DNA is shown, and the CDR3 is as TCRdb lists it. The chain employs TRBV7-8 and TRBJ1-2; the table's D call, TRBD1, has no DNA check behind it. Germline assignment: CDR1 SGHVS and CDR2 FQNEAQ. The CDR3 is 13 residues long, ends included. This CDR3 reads CASSFHLDGTALS.

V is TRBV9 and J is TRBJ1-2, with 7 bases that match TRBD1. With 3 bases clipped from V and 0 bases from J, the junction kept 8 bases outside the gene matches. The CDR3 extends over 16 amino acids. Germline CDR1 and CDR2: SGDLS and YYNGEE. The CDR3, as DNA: TGTGCCAGCAGCGGTAGACCAGGGACAGCTAACTATGGCTACACCTTC. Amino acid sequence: CASSGRPGTANYGYTF.

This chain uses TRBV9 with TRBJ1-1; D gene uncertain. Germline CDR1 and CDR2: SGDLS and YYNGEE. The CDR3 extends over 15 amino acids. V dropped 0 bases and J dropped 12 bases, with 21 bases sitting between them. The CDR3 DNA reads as TGTGCCAGCAGCGTAGACAGCGCCGCCTACAATTCACCTTTCTTT. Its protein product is CASSVDSAAYNSPFF.

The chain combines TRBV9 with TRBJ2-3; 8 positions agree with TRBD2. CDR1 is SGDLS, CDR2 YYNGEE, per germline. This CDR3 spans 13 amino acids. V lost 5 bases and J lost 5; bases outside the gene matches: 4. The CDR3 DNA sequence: TGTGCCAGCAGTAGCGGGGCGGGAGATACGCAGTATTTT. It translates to CASSSGAGDTQYF.

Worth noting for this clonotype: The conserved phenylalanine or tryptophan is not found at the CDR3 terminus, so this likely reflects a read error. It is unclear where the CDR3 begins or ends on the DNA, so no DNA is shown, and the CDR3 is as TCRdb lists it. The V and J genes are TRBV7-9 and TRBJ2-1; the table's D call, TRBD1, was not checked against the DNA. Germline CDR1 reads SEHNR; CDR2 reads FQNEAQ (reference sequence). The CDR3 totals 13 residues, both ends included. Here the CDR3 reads CASSSSWTRKNYC.

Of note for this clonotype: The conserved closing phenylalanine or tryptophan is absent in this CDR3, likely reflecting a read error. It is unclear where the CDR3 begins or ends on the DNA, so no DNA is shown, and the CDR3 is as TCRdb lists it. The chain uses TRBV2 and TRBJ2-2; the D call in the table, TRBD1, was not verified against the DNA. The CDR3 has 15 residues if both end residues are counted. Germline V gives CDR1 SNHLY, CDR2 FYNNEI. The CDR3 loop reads CAIGDGGTDTQYFFS.

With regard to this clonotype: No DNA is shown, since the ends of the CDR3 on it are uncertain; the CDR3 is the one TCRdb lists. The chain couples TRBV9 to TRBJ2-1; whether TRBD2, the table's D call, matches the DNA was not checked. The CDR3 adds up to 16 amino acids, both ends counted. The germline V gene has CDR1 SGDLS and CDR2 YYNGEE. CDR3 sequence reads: CASGGAGHIQYFEQFF.

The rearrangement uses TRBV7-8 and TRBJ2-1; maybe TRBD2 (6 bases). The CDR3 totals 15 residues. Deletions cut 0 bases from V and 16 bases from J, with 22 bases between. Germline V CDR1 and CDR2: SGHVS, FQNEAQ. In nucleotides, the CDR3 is TGTGCCAGCAGCTTAGCGGGAGGTCCCGATAATGAGTATTTCTTC. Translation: CASSLAGGPDNEYFF.

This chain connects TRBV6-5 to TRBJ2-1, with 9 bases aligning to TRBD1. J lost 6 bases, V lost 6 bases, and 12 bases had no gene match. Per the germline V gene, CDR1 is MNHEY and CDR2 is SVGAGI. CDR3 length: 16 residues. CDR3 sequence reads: CASRPGTGTSSNEQFF. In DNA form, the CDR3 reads TGTGCCAGCAGGCCCGGGACAGGGACTTCTTCCAATGAGCAGTTCTTC.

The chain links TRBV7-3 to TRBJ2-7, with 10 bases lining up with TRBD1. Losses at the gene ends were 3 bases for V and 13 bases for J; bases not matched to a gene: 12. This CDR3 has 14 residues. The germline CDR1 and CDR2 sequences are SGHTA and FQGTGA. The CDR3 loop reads CASSLTGGDYYHYF. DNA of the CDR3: TGTGCCAGCAGCTTGACAGGGGGCGACTACTATCACTACTTC.

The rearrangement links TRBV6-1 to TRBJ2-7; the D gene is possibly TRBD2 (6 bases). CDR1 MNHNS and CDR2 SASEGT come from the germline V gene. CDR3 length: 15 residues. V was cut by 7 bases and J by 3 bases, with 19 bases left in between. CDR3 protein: CASTKRVGEDYEQYF. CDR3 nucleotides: TGTGCCAGCACCAAACGTGTAGGGGAGGACTACGAGCAGTACTTC.

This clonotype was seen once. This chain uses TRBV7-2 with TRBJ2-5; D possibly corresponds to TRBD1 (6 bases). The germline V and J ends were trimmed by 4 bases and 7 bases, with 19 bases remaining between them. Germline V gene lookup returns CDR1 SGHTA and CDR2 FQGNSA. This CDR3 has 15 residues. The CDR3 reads CASSSGAGPRATQYF. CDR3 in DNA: TGTGCCAGCAGCTCAGGGGCGGGTCCGCGTGCGACCCAGTACTTC.

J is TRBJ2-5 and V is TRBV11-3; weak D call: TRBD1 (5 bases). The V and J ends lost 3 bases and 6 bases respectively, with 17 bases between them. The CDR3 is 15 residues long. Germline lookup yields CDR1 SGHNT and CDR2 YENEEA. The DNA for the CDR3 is TGTGCCAGCAGCTTGGGGCCCGGCGCGGCTAAGACCCAGTACTTC. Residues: CASSLGPGAAKTQYF.

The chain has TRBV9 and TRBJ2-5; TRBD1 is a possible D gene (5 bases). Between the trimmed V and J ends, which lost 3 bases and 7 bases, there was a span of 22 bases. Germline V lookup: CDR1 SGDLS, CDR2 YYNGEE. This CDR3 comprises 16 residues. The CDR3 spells CASSEGVSRRQPTQYF. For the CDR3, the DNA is TGTGCCAGCAGCGAAGGGGTCTCGAGAAGGCAGCCGACCCAGTACTTC.

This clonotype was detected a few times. The CDR3 sequence is CAIRVAASNTGELFF. The CDR3 bases are TGTGCCATCAGGGTAGCGGCCTCGAACACCGGGGAGCTGTTTTTT. This rearrangement joins TRBV10-3 to TRBJ2-2, with a tentative D call TRBD2 (6 bases). The ends were cut back, 6 bases at V and 0 bases at J, with 11 bases in the middle. This CDR3 region has 15 residues. Germline assignment: CDR1 ENHRY and CDR2 SYGVKD.

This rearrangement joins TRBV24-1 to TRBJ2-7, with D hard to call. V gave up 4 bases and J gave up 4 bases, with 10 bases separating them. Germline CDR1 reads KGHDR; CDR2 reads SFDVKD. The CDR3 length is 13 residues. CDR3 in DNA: TGTGCCACCAGTGAATTTGGGCGATACGAGCAGTACTTC. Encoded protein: CATSEFGRYEQYF.

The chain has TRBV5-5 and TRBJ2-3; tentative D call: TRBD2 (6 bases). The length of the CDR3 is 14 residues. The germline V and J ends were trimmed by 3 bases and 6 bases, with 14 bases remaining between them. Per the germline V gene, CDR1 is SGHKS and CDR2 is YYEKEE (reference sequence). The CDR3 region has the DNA TGTGCCAGCAGCTATTCGGAGGGTCCCGATACGCAGTATTTT. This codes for CASSYSEGPDTQYF.

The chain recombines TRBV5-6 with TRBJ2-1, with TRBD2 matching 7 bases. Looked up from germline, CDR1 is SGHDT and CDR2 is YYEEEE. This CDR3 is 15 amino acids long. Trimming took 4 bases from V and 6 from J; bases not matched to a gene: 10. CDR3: CASSGGEASSNEQFF. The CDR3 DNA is TGTGCCAGCAGCGGGGGGGAGGCTTCTTCCAATGAGCAGTTCTTC.

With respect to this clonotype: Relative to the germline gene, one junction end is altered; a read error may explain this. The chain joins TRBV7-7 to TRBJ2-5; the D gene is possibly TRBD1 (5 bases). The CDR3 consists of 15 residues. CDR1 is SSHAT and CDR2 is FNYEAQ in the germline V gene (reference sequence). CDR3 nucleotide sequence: TGTGCTAGCAGCTTACCCCCCAGGGTTCGTTTGACCCAGTACTTC. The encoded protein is CASSLPPRVRLTQYF.

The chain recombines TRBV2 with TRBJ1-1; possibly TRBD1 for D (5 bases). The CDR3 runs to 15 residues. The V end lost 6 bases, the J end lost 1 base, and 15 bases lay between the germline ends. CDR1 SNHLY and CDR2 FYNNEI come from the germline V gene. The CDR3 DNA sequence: TGTGCCAGCAGCGGAGTTGTGACAGCGAACACTGAAGCTTTCTTT. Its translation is CASSGVVTANTEAFF.